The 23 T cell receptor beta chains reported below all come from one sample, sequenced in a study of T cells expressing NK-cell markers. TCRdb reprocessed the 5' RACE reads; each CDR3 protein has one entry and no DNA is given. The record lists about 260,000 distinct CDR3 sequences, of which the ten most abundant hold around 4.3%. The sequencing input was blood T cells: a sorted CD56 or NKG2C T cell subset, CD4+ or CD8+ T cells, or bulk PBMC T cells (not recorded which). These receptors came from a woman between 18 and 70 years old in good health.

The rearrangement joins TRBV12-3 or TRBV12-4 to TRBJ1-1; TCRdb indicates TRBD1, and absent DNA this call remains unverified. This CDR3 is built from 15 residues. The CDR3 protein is CASSPRQGGNTEAFF.

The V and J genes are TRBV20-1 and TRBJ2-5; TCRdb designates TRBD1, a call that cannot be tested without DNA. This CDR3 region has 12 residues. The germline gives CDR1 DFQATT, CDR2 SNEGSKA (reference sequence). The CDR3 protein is CSASLGTETQYF.

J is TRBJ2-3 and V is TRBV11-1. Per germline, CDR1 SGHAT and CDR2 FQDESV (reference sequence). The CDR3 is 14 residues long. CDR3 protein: CASSWGRGTDTQYF.

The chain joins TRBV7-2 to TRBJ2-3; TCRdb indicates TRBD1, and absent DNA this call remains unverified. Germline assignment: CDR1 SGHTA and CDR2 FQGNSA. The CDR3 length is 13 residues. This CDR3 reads CASRRGAGDTQYF.

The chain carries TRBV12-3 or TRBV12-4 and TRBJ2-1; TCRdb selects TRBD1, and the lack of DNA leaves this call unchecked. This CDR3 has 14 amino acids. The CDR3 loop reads CASSLQGAGDEQFF.

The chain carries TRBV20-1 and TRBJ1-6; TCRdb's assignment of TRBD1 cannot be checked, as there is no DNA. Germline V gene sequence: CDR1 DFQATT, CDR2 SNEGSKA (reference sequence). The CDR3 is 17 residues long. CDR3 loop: CSASAIEPGEYNSPLHF.

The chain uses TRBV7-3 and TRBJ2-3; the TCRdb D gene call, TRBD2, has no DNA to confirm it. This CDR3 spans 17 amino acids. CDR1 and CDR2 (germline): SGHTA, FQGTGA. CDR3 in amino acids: CASSLTGREVPTDTQYF.

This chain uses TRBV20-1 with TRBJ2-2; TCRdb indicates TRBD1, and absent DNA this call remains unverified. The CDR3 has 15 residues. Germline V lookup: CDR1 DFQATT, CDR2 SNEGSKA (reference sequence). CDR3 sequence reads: CSARRQGPNTGELFF.

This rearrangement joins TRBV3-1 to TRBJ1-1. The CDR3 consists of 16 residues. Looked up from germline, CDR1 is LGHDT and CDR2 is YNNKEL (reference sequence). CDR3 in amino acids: CASSPTVDISNTEAFF.

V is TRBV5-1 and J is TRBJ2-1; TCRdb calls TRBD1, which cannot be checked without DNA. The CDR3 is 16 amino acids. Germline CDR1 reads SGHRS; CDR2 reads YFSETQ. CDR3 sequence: CASSSATGGRLGEQFF.

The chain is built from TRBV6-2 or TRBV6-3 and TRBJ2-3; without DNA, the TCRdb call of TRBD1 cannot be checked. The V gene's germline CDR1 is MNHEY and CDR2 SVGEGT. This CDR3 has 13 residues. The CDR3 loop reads CASSRDITDTQYF.

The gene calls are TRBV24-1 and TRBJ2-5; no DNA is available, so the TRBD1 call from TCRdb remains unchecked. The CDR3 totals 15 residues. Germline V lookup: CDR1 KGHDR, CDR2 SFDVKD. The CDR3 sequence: CATSAPQGIQETQYF.

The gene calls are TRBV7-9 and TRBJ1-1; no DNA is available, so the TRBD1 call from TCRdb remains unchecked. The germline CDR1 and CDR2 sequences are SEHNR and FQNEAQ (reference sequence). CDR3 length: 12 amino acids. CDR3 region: CASSSETGSAFF.

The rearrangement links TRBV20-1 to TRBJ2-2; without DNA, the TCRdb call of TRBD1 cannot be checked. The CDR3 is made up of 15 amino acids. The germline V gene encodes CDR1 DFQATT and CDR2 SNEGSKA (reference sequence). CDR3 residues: CSATPFSSLHGELFF.

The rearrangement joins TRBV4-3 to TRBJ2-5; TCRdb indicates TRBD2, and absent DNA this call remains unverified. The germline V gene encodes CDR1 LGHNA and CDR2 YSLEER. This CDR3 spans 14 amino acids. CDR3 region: CASSFRLAQETQYF.

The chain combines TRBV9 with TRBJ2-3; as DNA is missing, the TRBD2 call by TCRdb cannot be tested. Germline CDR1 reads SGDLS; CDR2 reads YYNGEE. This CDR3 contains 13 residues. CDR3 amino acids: CASSTRESDTQYF. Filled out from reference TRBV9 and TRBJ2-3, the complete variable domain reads DSGVTQTPKHLITATGQRVTLRCSPRSGDLSVYWYQQSLDQGLQFLIQYYNGEERAKGNILERFSAQQFPDLHSELNLSSLELGDSALYFCASSTRESDTQYFGPGTRLTVL.

CDR3 region: CATSDFDREANEQFF. The chain uses TRBV24-1 and TRBJ2-1; TCRdb proposes TRBD1, but this gene call is untestable without DNA. CDR1 and CDR2 from the germline V gene are KGHDR and SFDVKD. This CDR3 region has 15 residues.

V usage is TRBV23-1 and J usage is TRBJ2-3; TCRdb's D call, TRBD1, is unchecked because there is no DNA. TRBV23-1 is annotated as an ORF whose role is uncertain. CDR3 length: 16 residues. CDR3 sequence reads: CASSSRGGGATDTQYF.

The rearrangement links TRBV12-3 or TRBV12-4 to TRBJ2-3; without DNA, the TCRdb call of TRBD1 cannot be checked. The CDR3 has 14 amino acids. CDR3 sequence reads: CASRGDRGADTQYF.

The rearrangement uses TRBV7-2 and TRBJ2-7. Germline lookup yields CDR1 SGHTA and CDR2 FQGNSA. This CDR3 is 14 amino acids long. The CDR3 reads CASSFSGGTYEQYF.

The chain's CDR3 is CASSTGTSSYNEQFF. The chain is built from TRBV18 and TRBJ2-1; TCRdb picks TRBD1, but there is no DNA to check that call. The CDR3 is 15 residues long. Germline assignment: CDR1 KGHSH and CDR2 LQKENI.

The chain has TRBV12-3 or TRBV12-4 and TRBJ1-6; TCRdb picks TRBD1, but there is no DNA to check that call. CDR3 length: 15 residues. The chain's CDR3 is CASSLANRGYSPLHF.

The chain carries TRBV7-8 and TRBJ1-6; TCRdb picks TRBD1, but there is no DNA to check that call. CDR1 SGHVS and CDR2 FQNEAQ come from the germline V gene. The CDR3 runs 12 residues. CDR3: CASNRDNSPLHF. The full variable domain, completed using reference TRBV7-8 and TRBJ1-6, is GAGVSQSPRYKVAKRGQDVALRCDPISGHVSLFWYQQALGQGPEFLTYFQNEAQLDKSGLPSDRFFAERPEGSVSTLKIQRTQQEDSAVYLCASNRDNSPLHFGNGTRLTVT.